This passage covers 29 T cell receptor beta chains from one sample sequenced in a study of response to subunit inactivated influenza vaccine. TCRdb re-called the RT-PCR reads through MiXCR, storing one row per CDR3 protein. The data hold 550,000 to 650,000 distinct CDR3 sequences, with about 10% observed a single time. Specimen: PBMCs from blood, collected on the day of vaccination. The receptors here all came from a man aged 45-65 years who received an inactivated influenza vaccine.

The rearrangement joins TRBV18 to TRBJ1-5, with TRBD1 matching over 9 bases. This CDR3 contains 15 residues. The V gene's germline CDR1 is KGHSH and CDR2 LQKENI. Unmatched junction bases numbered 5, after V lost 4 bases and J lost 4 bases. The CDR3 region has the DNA TGTGCCAGCTCACAACAGGGGGCTGGGAATCAGCCCCAGCATTTT. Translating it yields CASSQQGAGNQPQHF.

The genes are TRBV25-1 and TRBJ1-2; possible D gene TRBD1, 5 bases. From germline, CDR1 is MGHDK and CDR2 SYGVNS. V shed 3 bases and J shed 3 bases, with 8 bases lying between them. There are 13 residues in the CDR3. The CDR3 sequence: CASSEGRDYGYTF. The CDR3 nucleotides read TGTGCCAGCAGTGAGGGCAGGGACTATGGCTACACCTTC.

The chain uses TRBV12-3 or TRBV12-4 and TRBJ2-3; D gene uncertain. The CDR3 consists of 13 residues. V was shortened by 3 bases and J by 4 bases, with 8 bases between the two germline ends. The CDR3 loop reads CASSLVLADTQYF. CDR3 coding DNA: TGTGCCAGCAGTTTGGTCTTAGCAGATACGCAGTATTTT.

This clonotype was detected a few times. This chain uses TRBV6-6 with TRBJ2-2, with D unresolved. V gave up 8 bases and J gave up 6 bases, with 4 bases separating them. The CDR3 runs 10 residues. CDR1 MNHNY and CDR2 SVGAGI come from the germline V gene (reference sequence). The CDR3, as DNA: TGTGCCAGCGGAGCCGGGGAGCTGTTTTTT. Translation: CASGAGELFF.

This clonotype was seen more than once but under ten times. The CDR3 is CASSRTGSPETQYF. As DNA, the CDR3 is TGTGCCAGTAGCAGGACAGGGTCGCCAGAGACCCAGTACTTC. The chain links TRBV19 to TRBJ2-5; the match to TRBD1 covers 8 bases. This CDR3 has 14 residues. J was trimmed by 4 bases and V by 6 bases; bases with no gene match: 7. Germline lookup yields CDR1 LNHDA and CDR2 SQIVND (reference sequence).

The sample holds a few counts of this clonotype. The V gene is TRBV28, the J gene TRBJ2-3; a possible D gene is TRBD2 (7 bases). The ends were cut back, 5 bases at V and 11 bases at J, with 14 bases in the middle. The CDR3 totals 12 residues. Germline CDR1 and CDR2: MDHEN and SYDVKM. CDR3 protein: CASSPTGGLQYF. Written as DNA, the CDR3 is TGTGCCAGCAGTCCCACGGGGGGCCTGCAGTATTTT. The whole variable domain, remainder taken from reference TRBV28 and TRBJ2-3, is DVKVTQSSRYLVKRTGEKVFLECVQDMDHENMFWYRQDPGLGLRLIYFSYDVKMKEKGDIPEGYSVSREKKERFSLILESASTNQTSMYLCASSPTGGLQYFGPGTRLTVL.

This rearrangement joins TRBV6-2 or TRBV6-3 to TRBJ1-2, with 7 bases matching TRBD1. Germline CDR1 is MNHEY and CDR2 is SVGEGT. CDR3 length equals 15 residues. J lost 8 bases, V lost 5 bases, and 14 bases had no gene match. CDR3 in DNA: TGTGCCAGCAGTCAGAACATAGACAGGGTCGGGGGCTACACCTTC. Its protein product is CASSQNIDRVGGYTF.

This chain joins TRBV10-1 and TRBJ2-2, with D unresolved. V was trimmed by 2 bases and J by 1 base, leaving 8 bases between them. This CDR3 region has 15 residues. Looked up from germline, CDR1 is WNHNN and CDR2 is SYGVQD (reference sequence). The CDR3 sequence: CASSEQALNTGELFF. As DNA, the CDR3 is TGCGCCAGCAGTGAGCAGGCCCTGAACACCGGGGAGCTGTTTTTT.

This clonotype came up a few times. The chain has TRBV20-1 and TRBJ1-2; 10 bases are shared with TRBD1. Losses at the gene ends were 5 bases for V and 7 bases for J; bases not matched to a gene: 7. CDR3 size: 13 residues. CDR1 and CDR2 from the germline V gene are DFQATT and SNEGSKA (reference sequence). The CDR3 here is CSAFPTGGGGYTF. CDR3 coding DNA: TGCAGTGCTTTCCCGACAGGGGGCGGTGGCTACACCTTC.

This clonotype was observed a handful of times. The CDR3 nucleotides are TGTGCCAGCAGCCAACGGACTAGCGGGAGGAGCTACAATGAGCAGTTCTTC. Amino acids: CASSQRTSGRSYNEQFF. The chain combines TRBV7-6 with TRBJ2-1; 14 bases agree with TRBD2. CDR3 length: 17 residues. After removal of 5 bases from V and 3 bases from J, the junction contained 6 bases not matched to a gene. The germline V gene has CDR1 SGHVS and CDR2 FNYEAQ.

As DNA, the CDR3 is TGTGCCAGCAGCTTATTGACAGGCTTCTCTGGGGCCAACGTCCTGACTTTC. Amino acid sequence: CASSLLTGFSGANVLTF. This chain connects TRBV6-5 to TRBJ2-6, with TRBD1 as a possible D gene (6 bases). V was shortened by 6 bases and J by 0 bases, with 15 bases between the two germline ends. Germline assignment: CDR1 MNHEY and CDR2 SVGAGI. This CDR3 contains 17 residues.

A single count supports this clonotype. The CDR3 sequence: CASTFPGGGTQYF. The CDR3 bases are TGTGCCAGCACCTTTCCGGGGGGGGGAACCCAGTACTTC. This sequence joins TRBV6-1 and TRBJ2-5; 8 nucleotides line up with TRBD2. V shed 7 bases and J 8 bases; nucleotides not matched to a gene: 9. The CDR3 contains 13 residues. Germline CDR1 MNHNS, CDR2 SASEGT.

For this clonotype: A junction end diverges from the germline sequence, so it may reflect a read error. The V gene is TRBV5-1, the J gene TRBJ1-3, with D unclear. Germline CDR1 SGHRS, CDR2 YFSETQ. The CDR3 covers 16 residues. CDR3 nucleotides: TGCGCCAGCAGCGTCTCGACTTTAGGGTCTGAAAACACCATATATTTT. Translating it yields CASSVSTLGSENTIYF.

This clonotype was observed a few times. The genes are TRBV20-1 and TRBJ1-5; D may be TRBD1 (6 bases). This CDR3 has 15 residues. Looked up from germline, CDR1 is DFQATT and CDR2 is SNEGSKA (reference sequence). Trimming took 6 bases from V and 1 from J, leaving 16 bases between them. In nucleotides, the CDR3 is TGCAGTGCCAGCCTTGGGGGGGCGAGCAATCAGCCCCAGCATTTT. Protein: CSASLGGASNQPQHF.

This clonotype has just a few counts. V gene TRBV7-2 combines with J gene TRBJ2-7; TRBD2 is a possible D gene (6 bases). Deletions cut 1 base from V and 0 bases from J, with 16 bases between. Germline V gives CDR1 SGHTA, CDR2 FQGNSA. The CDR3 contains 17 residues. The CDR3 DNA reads TGTGCCAGCAGCTTAGGAGTAGCGGCATCCTACTCCTACGAGCAGTACTTC. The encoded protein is CASSLGVAASYSYEQYF.

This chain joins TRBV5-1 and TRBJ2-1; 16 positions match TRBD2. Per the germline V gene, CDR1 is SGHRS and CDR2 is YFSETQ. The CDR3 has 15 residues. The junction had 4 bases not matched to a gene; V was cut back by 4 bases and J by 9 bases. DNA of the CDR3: TGCGCCAGCAGCCTTGGGACTAGCGGGAGGGGTGAGCAGTTCTTC. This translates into CASSLGTSGRGEQFF.

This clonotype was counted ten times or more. This CDR3 is CASSGDRNNEQFF. In DNA form, the CDR3 reads TGTGCCAGCAGCGGGGACAGAAACAATGAGCAGTTCTTC. The chain joins TRBV11-2 to TRBJ2-1; TRBD1 aligns across 7 bases. CDR1 SGHAT and CDR2 FQNNGV come from the germline V gene. This CDR3 is 13 amino acids long. The V and J ends lost 5 bases and 5 bases, in that order; junction bases with no gene match: 3. The full variable domain, rest sourced from reference TRBV11-2 and TRBJ2-1, is EAGVAQSPRYKIIEKRQSVAFWCNPISGHATLYWYQQILGQGPKLLIQFQNNGVVDDSQLPKDRFSAERLKGVDSTLKIQPAKLEDSAVYLCASSGDRNNEQFFGPGTRLTVL.

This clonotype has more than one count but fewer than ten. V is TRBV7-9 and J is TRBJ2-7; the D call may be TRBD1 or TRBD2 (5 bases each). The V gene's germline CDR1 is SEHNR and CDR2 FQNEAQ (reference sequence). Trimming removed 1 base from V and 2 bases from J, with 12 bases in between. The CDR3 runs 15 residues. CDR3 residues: CASSLGGYNPYEQYF. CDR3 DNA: TGTGCCAGCAGCTTAGGGGGGTACAACCCCTACGAGCAGTACTTC. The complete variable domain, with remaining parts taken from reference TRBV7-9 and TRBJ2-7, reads DTGVSQNPRHKITKRGQNVTFRCDPISEHNRLYWYRQTLGQGPEFLTYFQNEAQLEKSRLLSDRFSAERPKGSFSTLEIQRTEQGDSAMYLCASSLGGYNPYEQYFGPGTRLTVT.

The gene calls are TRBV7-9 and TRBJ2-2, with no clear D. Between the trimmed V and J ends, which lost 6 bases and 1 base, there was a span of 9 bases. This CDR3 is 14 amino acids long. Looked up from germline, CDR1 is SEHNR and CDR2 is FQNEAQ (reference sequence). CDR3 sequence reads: CASRGWLNTGELFF. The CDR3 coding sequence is TGTGCCAGCAGGGGATGGTTGAACACCGGGGAGCTGTTTTTT.

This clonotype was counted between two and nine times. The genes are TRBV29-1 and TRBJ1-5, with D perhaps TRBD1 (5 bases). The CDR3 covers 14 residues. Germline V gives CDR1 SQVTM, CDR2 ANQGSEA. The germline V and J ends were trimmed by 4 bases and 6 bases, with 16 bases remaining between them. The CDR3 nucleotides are TGCAGCGTTGTTTTCGGGGGAGCCGGTCAGCCCCAGCATTTT. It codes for CSVVFGGAGQPQHF.

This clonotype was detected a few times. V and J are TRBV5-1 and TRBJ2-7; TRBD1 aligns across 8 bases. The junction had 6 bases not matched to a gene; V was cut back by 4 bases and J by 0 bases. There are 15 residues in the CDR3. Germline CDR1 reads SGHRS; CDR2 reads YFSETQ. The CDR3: CASSPRQGNSYEQYF. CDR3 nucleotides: TGCGCCAGCAGCCCGAGACAGGGGAACTCCTACGAGCAGTACTTC.

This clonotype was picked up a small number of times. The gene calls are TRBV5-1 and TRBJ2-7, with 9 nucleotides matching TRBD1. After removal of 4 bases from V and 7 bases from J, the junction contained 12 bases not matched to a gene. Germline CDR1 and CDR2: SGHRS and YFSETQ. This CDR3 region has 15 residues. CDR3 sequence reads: CASSGTGQGLEEQYF. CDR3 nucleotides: TGCGCCAGCAGCGGCACGGGACAGGGATTGGAGGAGCAGTACTTC.

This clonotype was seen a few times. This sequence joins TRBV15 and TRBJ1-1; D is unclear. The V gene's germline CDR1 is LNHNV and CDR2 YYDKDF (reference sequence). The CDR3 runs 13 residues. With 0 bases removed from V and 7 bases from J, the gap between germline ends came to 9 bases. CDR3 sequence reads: CATSRDGVFEAFF. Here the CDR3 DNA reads TGTGCCACCAGCAGAGATGGTGTTTTTGAAGCTTTCTTT.

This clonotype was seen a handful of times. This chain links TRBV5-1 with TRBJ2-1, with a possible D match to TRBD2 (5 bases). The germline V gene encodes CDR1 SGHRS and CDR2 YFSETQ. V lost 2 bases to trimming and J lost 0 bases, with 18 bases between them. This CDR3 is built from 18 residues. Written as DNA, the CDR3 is TGCGCCAGCAGCTTCGTCTCAAGCGGAGCGAGCTCCTACAATGAGCAGTTCTTC. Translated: CASSFVSSGASSYNEQFF.

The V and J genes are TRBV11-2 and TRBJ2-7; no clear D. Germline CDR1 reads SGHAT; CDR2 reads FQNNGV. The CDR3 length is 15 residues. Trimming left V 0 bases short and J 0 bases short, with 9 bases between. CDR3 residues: CASSLELGPSYEQYF. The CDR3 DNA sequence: TGTGCCAGCAGCTTAGAGCTCGGACCCTCCTACGAGCAGTACTTC.

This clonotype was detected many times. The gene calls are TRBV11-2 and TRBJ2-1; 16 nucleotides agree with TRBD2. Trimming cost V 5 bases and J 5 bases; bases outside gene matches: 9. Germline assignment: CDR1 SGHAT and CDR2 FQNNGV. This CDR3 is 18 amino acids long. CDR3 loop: CASSQSGTSGGAHNEQFF. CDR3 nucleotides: TGTGCCAGCAGCCAATCCGGGACTAGCGGGGGGGCCCACAATGAGCAGTTCTTC.

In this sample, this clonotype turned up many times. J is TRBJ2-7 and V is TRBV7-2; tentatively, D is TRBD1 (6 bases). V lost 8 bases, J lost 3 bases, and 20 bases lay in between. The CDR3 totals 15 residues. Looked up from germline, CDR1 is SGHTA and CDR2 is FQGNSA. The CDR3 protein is CASARNRAGSYEQYF. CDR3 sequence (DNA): TGTGCCAGCGCTAGAAACAGGGCGGGCAGCTACGAGCAGTACTTC.

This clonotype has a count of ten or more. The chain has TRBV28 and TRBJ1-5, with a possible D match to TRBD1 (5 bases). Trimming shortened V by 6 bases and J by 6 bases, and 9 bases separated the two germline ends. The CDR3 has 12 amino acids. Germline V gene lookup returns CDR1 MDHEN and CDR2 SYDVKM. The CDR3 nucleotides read TGTGCCAGCAGACGGGGGATTCAGCCCCAGCATTTT. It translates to CASRRGIQPQHF.

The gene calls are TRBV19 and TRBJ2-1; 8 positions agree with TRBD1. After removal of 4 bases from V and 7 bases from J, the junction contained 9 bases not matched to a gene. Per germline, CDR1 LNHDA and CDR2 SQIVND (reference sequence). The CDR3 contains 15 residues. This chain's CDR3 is CASSTGQGLGNEQFF. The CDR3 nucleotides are TGTGCCAGTAGTACCGGACAGGGTTTGGGGAATGAGCAGTTCTTC.